Below are 22 T cell receptor beta chains sequenced from a single sample in a study of CD8 T cells in ankylosing spondylitis. TCRdb redid the calling of the 5' RACE reads with MiXCR, one entry per CDR3 protein. The repertoire includes about 100,000 distinct CDR3 sequences, roughly 10% of them detected once, and approximately 4.8% sits in the top ten. The sequencing input was blood, either unsorted or a sorted T cell fraction (not recorded which). These receptors came from a male donor with ankylosing spondylitis or in good health (not recorded which).

This clonotype was detected only a few times. The V call is TRBV7-2, the J call TRBJ2-7; D is unresolved. The germline CDR1 and CDR2 sequences are SGHTA and FQGNSA. The CDR3 contains 16 residues. V was pared by 3 bases and J by 3 bases, with 18 bases between. CDR3 bases: TGTGCCAGCAGCTTCATGGGGTGGGGTCAGCACTACGAGCAGTACTTC. It encodes CASSFMGWGQHYEQYF.

Details on this clonotype: This may come from a read error, since a much larger clone is one base off. This chain links TRBV20-1 with TRBJ2-3, with D possibly being TRBD1 (6 bases). This CDR3 has 16 residues. The germline CDR1 and CDR2 sequences are DFQATT and SNEGSKA (reference sequence). Trimming removed 5 bases at V and 2 bases at J, with 20 bases between. DNA for the CDR3: TGCAGTGCTCCTGGGGGCAGCGCAGTGAACACAGATACGCAGTATTTT. Protein product: CSAPGGSAVNTDTQYF.

The V gene is TRBV5-1, the J gene TRBJ1-1; no clear D. V dropped 2 bases and J dropped 3 bases, with 14 bases sitting between them. CDR3 length: 15 residues. Per germline, CDR1 SGHRS and CDR2 YFSETQ. The CDR3 DNA follows: TGCGCCAGCAGCTTAATAGGCGGGGAGGACACTGAAGCTTTCTTT. This codes for CASSLIGGEDTEAFF.

This clonotype was found a few times. The V call is TRBV12-3 or TRBV12-4, the J call TRBJ1-3; no reliable D call. Trimming took off 2 bases at V and 2 bases at J, with 10 bases between the two ends. The CDR3 runs to 15 residues. Written as DNA, the CDR3 is TGTGCCAGCAGTTTAATCAGTATCACTGGAAACACCATATATTTT. Amino acid sequence: CASSLISITGNTIYF.

Remarks on this clonotype: A much larger clonotype is one base distant, so this may be a read error. V is TRBV19 and J is TRBJ2-3; D is perhaps TRBD2 (5 bases). The CDR3 is 15 residues long. Germline lookup yields CDR1 LNHDA and CDR2 SQIVND (reference sequence). CDR3 in DNA: TGTGCCAATAGTATTCGGGATGTAGGCACAGATACGCAGTATTTT. Translating it yields CANSIRDVGTDTQYF.

At least ten counts were recorded for this clonotype. The chain joins TRBV3-1 to TRBJ1-6, with D perhaps TRBD1 (5 bases). CDR3 size: 16 residues. Trimming took off 4 bases at V and 7 bases at J, with 17 bases between the two ends. Germline V gene sequence: CDR1 LGHDT, CDR2 YNNKEL (reference sequence). CDR3 loop: CASSLERTFRNSPLHF. CDR3 coding DNA: TGTGCCAGCAGCCTCGAAAGGACATTTCGAAATTCACCCCTCCACTTT.

This clonotype was counted ten times or more. V gene TRBV12-3 or TRBV12-4 combines with J gene TRBJ2-3; TRBD2 is a possible D gene (5 bases). The CDR3 sequence is 16 residues long. Trimming took 4 bases from V and 5 from J, leaving 19 bases between them. The CDR3 nucleotides are TGTGCCAGCAGTTACGCCGGGGATATTCGATTAGATACGCAGTATTTT. Residues: CASSYAGDIRLDTQYF.

In this sample, this clonotype turned up many times. The chain recombines TRBV12-3 or TRBV12-4 with TRBJ2-5; D uncertain. Trimming took 8 bases from V and 5 from J, leaving 12 bases between them. The CDR3 runs 12 residues. CDR3 nucleotide sequence: TGTGCCAGCGCGATACGGGTGGAGACCCAGTACTTC. It specifies CASAIRVETQYF.

This clonotype was counted ten times or more. The chain is built from TRBV6-1 and TRBJ1-1; tentative D call: TRBD1 (6 bases). CDR1 and CDR2 from the germline V gene are MNHNS and SASEGT. The CDR3 has 13 amino acids. V lost 6 bases and J lost 1, with 9 bases in between. In DNA, the CDR3 is TGTGCCAGCAGGACAGGCCCGAACACTGAAGCTTTCTTT. Translated: CASRTGPNTEAFF.

The V and J genes are TRBV29-1 and TRBJ2-3; 7 bases line up with TRBD2. Germline V CDR1 and CDR2: SQVTM, ANQGSEA. CDR3 length: 11 amino acids. V was pared by 8 bases and J by 4 bases, with 3 bases of the junction left unmatched. The DNA for the CDR3 is TGCAGCACTGGGGGGGCAGATACGCAGTATTTT. It translates to CSTGGADTQYF.

Ten or more counts support this clonotype. The chain employs TRBV9 and TRBJ1-1; weak D call: TRBD1 (6 bases). This CDR3 region has 14 residues. Per germline, CDR1 SGDLS and CDR2 YYNGEE. Trimming stripped 0 bases from V and 8 bases from J, with 14 bases between. DNA of the CDR3: TGTGCCAGCAGCGTAGCGGGGGGCGCATCAGAAGCTTTCTTT. Translated, it gives CASSVAGGASEAFF.

The chain uses TRBV4-1 and TRBJ2-7; D gene uncertain. Trimming removed 2 bases at V and 3 bases at J, with 14 bases between. The CDR3 is 15 residues long. Per the germline V gene, CDR1 is MGHRA and CDR2 is YSYEKL. The CDR3 coding sequence is TGCGCCAGCAGCCAACTCCCGCAAACAGACTACGAGCAGTACTTC. It codes for CASSQLPQTDYEQYF.

This clonotype was counted many times. This chain connects TRBV12-3 or TRBV12-4 to TRBJ1-6, with 11 bases matching TRBD1. This CDR3 is 15 amino acids long. V gave up 2 bases and J gave up 10 bases; unmatched junction bases: 4. The CDR3 DNA reads TGTGCCAGCAGTTTAACAGGGACAGGGGGATCACCCCTCCACTTT. Its translation: CASSLTGTGGSPLHF.

This clonotype was recorded at least ten times. The CDR3 DNA reads as TGTGCCAGCAGTTGGGGGACTAGCGGGGGCACAGATACGCAGTATTTT. Its translation: CASSWGTSGGTDTQYF. J is TRBJ2-3 and V is TRBV12-3 or TRBV12-4; 13 nucleotides match TRBD2. V lost 4 bases to trimming and J lost 1 base; unmatched junction nucleotides: 2. The CDR3 covers 16 residues.

This clonotype has a count of ten or more. The rearrangement links TRBV28 to TRBJ2-5; 8 nucleotides line up with TRBD2. This CDR3 is 14 amino acids long. The germline V gene has CDR1 MDHEN and CDR2 SYDVKM. The V segment lost 10 bases and the J segment 2 bases; nucleotides outside the gene matches: 9. This CDR3 is CAISGGAEQETQYF. As DNA, the CDR3 is TGTGCCATCTCGGGGGGGGCGGAACAAGAGACCCAGTACTTC. The full variable domain, rest sourced from reference TRBV28 and TRBJ2-5, is DVKVTQSSRYLVKRTGEKVFLECVQDMDHENMFWYRQDPGLGLRLIYFSYDVKMKEKGDIPEGYSVSREKKERFSLILESASTNQTSMYLCAISGGAEQETQYFGPGTRLLVL.

In its sample, this clonotype was seen many times. J is TRBJ2-7 and V is TRBV9, with TRBD1 matching 9 bases. Germline V lookup: CDR1 SGDLS, CDR2 YYNGEE. V trimming: 3 bases; J trimming: 5 bases; junction bases outside the gene matches: 6. The CDR3 is 14 amino acids. CDR3 nucleotides: TGTGCCAGCAGCGCGACGACAGGGGGAGACGAGCAGTACTTC. Amino acid sequence: CASSATTGGDEQYF.

As to this clonotype: A much larger clone lies a single base off, so this may be a read error. The genes are TRBV5-1 and TRBJ2-1, with TRBD1 identical over 10 bases. This CDR3 is 16 amino acids long. The V gene's germline CDR1 is SGHRS and CDR2 YFSETQ. CDR3 bases: TGCGCCAGCAGCTTGACGGGACAGGGGCTCGGTAATGTGCAGTTCTTC. This codes for CASSLTGQGLGNVQFF.

This clonotype has a count of ten or more. The V and J genes are TRBV4-2 and TRBJ1-3, with 8 bases matching TRBD1. Germline V CDR1 and CDR2: LGHNA, YNFKEQ. V was pared by 0 bases and J by 4 bases, with 14 bases of the junction left unmatched. The CDR3 consists of 19 residues. The CDR3 region has the DNA TGTGCCAGCAGCCAAGATCCTACGATAGCAGGGGGCAGGGGAAACACCATATATTTT. Translating gives CASSQDPTIAGGRGNTIYF.

This clonotype was picked up many times. V usage is TRBV4-1 and J usage is TRBJ2-1, with D uncertain. V was shortened by 5 bases and J by 2 bases, with 19 bases between the two germline ends. Germline CDR1 reads MGHRA; CDR2 reads YSYEKL. The CDR3 is 17 residues long. CDR3 region: CASSFQMGHSTYNEQFF. Written as DNA, the CDR3 is TGCGCCAGCAGCTTTCAGATGGGTCACAGCACCTACAATGAGCAGTTCTTC.

At least ten counts were recorded for this clonotype. In nucleotides, the CDR3 is TGTGCCTGGAGTGTACGCCCCCCCTACGAGCAGTACTTC. Amino acid sequence: CAWSVRPPYEQYF. The gene calls are TRBV30 and TRBJ2-7; no definite D call. The germline CDR1 and CDR2 sequences are GTSNPN and SVGIG (reference sequence). The CDR3 extends over 13 amino acids. V shed 0 bases and J shed 2 bases, with 8 bases lying between them.

This clonotype was picked up many times. V and J are TRBV5-1 and TRBJ2-2; 7 bases are a match to TRBD1. Germline CDR1 and CDR2: SGHRS and YFSETQ. CDR3 length: 17 residues. V was clipped by 4 bases and J by 3 bases; unmatched bases: 12. CDR3 residues: CASSQYTRDSYTGELFF. As DNA, the CDR3 is TGCGCCAGCAGCCAATACACCCGGGACAGCTACACCGGGGAGCTGTTTTTT.

This clonotype occurred a few times. The rearrangement uses TRBV5-4 and TRBJ2-1, with 7 nucleotides matching TRBD1. The CDR3 is made up of 16 amino acids. V shed 0 bases and J 3 bases; nucleotides not matched to a gene: 6. From germline, CDR1 is SGHNT and CDR2 YYREEE (reference sequence). In DNA, the CDR3 is TGTGCCAGCAGCTTGGGTGAGGGGGCGGTCTACAATGAGCAGTTCTTC. Its translation: CASSLGEGAVYNEQFF.